This T cell receptor beta chain derives from a study of chemoradiotherapy in HPV16-positive cancers. Study results and caveats: Non-HPV-specific T cells did not expand in tumors during treatment, whereas candidate HPV-specific clones and E7-related motifs did.

V was cut by 6 bases and J by 7 bases, with 13 bases left in between. The V gene's germline CDR1 is MNHNY and CDR2 SVGAGI (reference sequence). The CDR3 covers 13 residues. The repertoire was sequenced with immunoSEQ multiplex PCR; TCRdb's copy has only in-frame clones and lacks some. The sample lists fewer than 35,000 clones; about 93% were seen once. As concerns this clone: What it recognizes is unknown.

The TCR sequence derives from a human donor with HPV-associated anogenital cancer. The sequencing used blood, collected from a patient who underwent chemoradiotherapy. This chain links TRBV6-6 with TRBJ2-1, with D perhaps matching TRBD1 (6 bases). Written as DNA, the CDR3 is TGTGCCAGCAGATCTCAGGGGTCAAATGAGCAGTTCTTC. As protein: CASRSQGSNEQFF.